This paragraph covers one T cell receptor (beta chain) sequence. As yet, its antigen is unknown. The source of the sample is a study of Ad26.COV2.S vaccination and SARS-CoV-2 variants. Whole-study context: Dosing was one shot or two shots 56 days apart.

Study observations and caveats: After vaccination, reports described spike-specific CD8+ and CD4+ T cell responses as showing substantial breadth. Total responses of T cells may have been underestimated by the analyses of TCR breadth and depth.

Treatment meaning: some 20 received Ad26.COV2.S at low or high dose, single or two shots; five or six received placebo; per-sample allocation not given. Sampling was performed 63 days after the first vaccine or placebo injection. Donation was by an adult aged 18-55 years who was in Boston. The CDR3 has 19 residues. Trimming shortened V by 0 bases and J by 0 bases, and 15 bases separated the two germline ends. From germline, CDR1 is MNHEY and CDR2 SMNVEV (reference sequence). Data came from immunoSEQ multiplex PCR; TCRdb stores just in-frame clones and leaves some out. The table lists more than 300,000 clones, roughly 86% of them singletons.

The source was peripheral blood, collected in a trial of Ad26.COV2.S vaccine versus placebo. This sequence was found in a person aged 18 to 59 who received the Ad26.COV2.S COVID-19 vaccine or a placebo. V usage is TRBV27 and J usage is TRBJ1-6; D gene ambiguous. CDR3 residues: CASSLSFPSGSSYNSPLHF. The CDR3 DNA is TGTGCCAGCAGTTTATCGTTCCCCTCGGGAAGCTCCTATAATTCACCCCTCCACTTT.